The source of this TCR beta chain is a study of neoadjuvant nivolumab and ipilimumab in lung cancer. General observations from the study: Resected tumors had greater TCR richness and clonality than uninvolved lung.

CDR3 length equals 19 residues. The germline V gene encodes CDR1 SGHNT and CDR2 YYREEE (reference sequence). Trimming cost V 6 bases and J 5 bases; bases outside gene matches: 17. Sequenced by immunoSEQ multiplex PCR; TCRdb stores in-frame clones only, minus some. Here the sample spans over 25,000 clones, more than 85% being singletons. Notes on this clone: Its antigen is not known.

The chain recombines TRBV5-4 with TRBJ2-2, with 12 bases fitting TRBD2. The material sequenced was peripheral blood, taken after neoadjuvant nivolumab, alone or with ipilimumab, at or shortly before surgery. The clonotype was recovered from an adult with non-small cell lung cancer. The CDR3, as DNA: TGTGCCAGCACCCCGGGACTAGCGGGCCGAGGTCGAGGGACCGGGGAGCTGTTTTTT. It is translated as CASTPGLAGRGRGTGELFF.